This TCR beta chain was found in a study of Ad26.COV2.S vaccination and SARS-CoV-2 variants. Study-wide findings and caveats: CD8+ and CD4+ T cells specific for spike reportedly responded with substantial breadth after vaccination.

Details on this clone: As yet, its antigen is unknown.

The data were produced by immunoSEQ multiplex PCR, yet TCRdb's version contains in-frame clones alone and is incomplete. Here the sample spans hundreds of thousands of clones, around nine tenths being singletons. Between the trimmed V and J ends, which lost 3 bases and 4 bases, there was a span of 6 bases. The germline CDR1 and CDR2 sequences are LNHDA and SQIVND (reference sequence). CDR3 length: 13 residues. As for treatment: around 19 received Ad26.COV2.S at low or high dose, single or two shots; 5 received placebo; per-sample allocation not given. Sample collection was performed on day 63 after the first vaccine or placebo injection.

Source: peripheral blood, taken in a trial of Ad26.COV2.S vaccine versus placebo. The source is a person aged 18-60 years who received the Ad26.COV2.S COVID-19 vaccine or a placebo. The V call is TRBV19, the J call TRBJ2-2; D not resolved. CDR3 in amino acids: CASSMGSTGELFF. The CDR3 region has the DNA TGTGCCAGTAGTATGGGCAGCACCGGGGAGCTGTTTTTT.